A selection of T cell receptor beta chains follows, all from one sample in a study of blood T cell repertoires in COVID-19. Sequencing was performed with immunoSEQ multiplex PCR; in TCRdb, only in-frame clones are kept and a portion is missing. The sample lists about 180,000 clones, roughly 84% seen once, with 13% to 15% in the top ten. The sequenced sample consisted of peripheral blood. These receptors all come from a man younger than 35 with active or convalescent COVID-19. The CDR3 runs from the conserved cysteine through the conserved F or W. D genes are given only for firm matches. Not all rows give a size; the values are once, few, many and, for expanded clones, a class.

D	V	size	J	DNA	CDR3
TRBD2	TRBV7-3	NA	TRBJ2-1	TGTGCCAGCAGCTCCCCTACGGGTAGCGGGAGGTTAGGTGAGCAGTTCTTC	CASSSPTGSGRLGEQFF
NA	TRBV3-1/TRBV3-2	NA	TRBJ1-2	TGTGCCAGCAGCCAAGGGACACGAAGCTATGGCTACACCTTC	CASSQGTRSYGYTF
TRBD2	TRBV6-2/TRBV6-3	NA	TRBJ2-2	TGTGCCAGCAGTTCCGGACTAGCGGGGGGTAGATTTACCGGGGAGCTGTTTTTT	CASSSGLAGGRFTGELFF
TRBD2	TRBV7-9	once	TRBJ2-3	TGTGCCAGCAGCTTAGGGCTAGCGGGAACCACAGATACGCAGTATTTT	CASSLGLAGTTDTQYF
NA	TRBV4-3	NA	TRBJ1-2	TGCGCCAGCAGCCAAGATAACAGGGTAACTAACTATGGCTACACCTTC	CASSQDNRVTNYGYTF
NA	TRBV28	NA	TRBJ1-5	TGTGCCAGCAGTTTGCGGGACGGAGGCCGGCATTTT	CASSLRDGGRHF
NA	TRBV3-1/TRBV3-2	NA	TRBJ2-1	TGTGCCAGCAGCCAATCGATCCAGGGGAATGAGCAGTTCTTC	CASSQSIQGNEQFF
NA	TRBV5-1	NA	TRBJ2-1	TGCGCCAGCAGCCCGGGGGACGGGACGATGGGGTTCAATGAGCAGTTCTTC	CASSPGDGTMGFNEQFF
NA	TRBV6-5	NA	TRBJ2-7	TGTGCCAGCAGCATCCAGGGGCAGGGTGCCTACGAGCAGTACTTC	CASSIQGQGAYEQYF
NA	TRBV5-1	NA	TRBJ2-7	TGCGCCAGCAGCTTGGCTGTCAGTGCCTACGAGCAGTACTTC	CASSLAVSAYEQYF
TRBD2	TRBV18	NA	TRBJ2-3	TGTGCCAGCTCTCTCCGGACTAGCGGGAAAAGTAGCACAGATACGCAGTATTTT	CASSLRTSGKSSTDTQYF
NA	TRBV7-9	NA	TRBJ2-7	TGTGCCAGCAGTAACAGGGTCTACGAGCAGTACTTC	CASSNRVYEQYF
NA	TRBV18	NA	TRBJ1-1	TGTGCCAGCTCCTCTGGGCCTGACACTGAAGCTTTCTTT	CASSSGPDTEAFF
TRBD1	TRBV18	NA	TRBJ1-2	TGTGCCAGCTACGCCGGGACAGGGGGCTACCAAAACTATGGCTACACCTTC	CASYAGTGGYQNYGYTF
NA	TRBV4-3	NA	TRBJ1-4	TGCGCCAGCAGCCAAGATCCCAGGGCAACTAATGAAAAACTGTTTTTT	CASSQDPRATNEKLFF
TRBD2	TRBV28	NA	TRBJ2-7	TGTGCCAGCAGGACTAGCGGGACCTACGAGCAGTACTTC	CASRTSGTYEQYF
TRBD2	TRBV19	NA	TRBJ2-6	TGTGCCAGTAGTTTTCCTAGCGGGAGGTCCTCTGGGGCCAACGTCCTGACTTTC	CASSFPSGRSSGANVLTF
TRBD1	TRBV7-9	NA	TRBJ1-1	TGTGCCAGCCATGGGACAGCTCCCCACCATATTGAAGCTTTCTTT	CASHGTAPHHIEAFF
TRBD1	TRBV7-2	NA	TRBJ1-6	TGTGCCAGCAGCTCCCGGACCCGACAGGGTGGCTCACCCCTCCACTTT	CASSSRTRQGGSPLHF
TRBD1	TRBV3-1/TRBV3-2	NA	TRBJ2-3	TGTGCCAGCAGCCCATCCCGGACAGGGATCACAGATACGCAGTATTTT	CASSPSRTGITDTQYF
TRBD1	TRBV6-6	NA	TRBJ2-7	TGTGCCAGCAGACTCGGGACAGGGGCAACCTACGAGCAGTACTTC	CASRLGTGATYEQYF
TRBD1	TRBV19	NA	TRBJ1-5	TGTGCCAGTAGTCCTACAGGGGTCCCCGTGGAGCCCCAGCATTTT	CASSPTGVPVEPQHF
NA	TRBV6-6	NA	TRBJ2-1	TGTGCCAGCAGTTACGGGCGGGGAAAAGATGAGCAGTTCTTC	CASSYGRGKDEQFF
NA	TRBV19	NA	TRBJ1-3	TGTGCCAGCAAAATTTCCACAGTTCCTGGAAACACCATATATTTT	CASKISTVPGNTIYF
TRBD1	TRBV7-8	NA	TRBJ1-5	TGTGCCAGCAGCCCTCGGACAGGGCATCAGCCCCAGCATTTT	CASSPRTGHQPQHF
NA	TRBV9	NA	TRBJ2-2	TGTGCCAGCAGCGCGGAGTTGGGGGGGCCCGGGGAGCTGTTTTTT	CASSAELGGPGELFF
NA	TRBV18	NA	TRBJ2-4	TGTGCCAGCTCACCCGCCAGGGGAGTCTTAAACATTCAGTACTTC	CASSPARGVLNIQYF
NA	TRBV30	NA	TRBJ1-1	TGTGCCTGGAGTGTAAACAGGGACACTGAAGCTTTCTTT	CAWSVNRDTEAFF
NA	TRBV7-9	NA	TRBJ2-7	TGTGCCAGCAGCTTAGTGGGGCACGAGCAGTACTTC	CASSLVGHEQYF
NA	TRBV19	NA	TRBJ1-1	TGTGCCAGTAGTATGTTCAGTTGGGCTGCCGTGAACACTGAAGCTTTCTTT	CASSMFSWAAVNTEAFF
NA	TRBV6-5	NA	TRBJ1-6	TGTGCCACCATACGGGGGATAACTGATAATTCACCCCTCCACTTT	CATIRGITDNSPLHF
NA	TRBV19	NA	TRBJ2-1	TGTGCCAGTAGTCCCTCGGTGAGTCATGAGCAGTTCTTC	CASSPSVSHEQFF